The clone carrying this TCR beta chain came up once. Its specificity is not known. Primers: 60 Vbeta forward and 13 Jbeta reverse. Method: immunoSEQ multiplex PCR; TCRdb's copy keeps in-frame clones and lacks some. The top ten hold 5.7% of the sample, which has 160,000 or so clones, 80% seen once. The data belong to a study of cytomegalovirus exposure and HLA in healthy donors. Germline CDR1 MGHRA, CDR2 YSYEKL. This CDR3 comprises 13 residues. V was cut by 3 bases and J by 12 bases, with 15 bases left in between. Study observations and caveats: Being productive about 87% or about 30% of the time was typical of most TCR beta V segments in an earlier analysis.

The chain links TRBV4-1 to TRBJ2-1, with D tentatively TRBD2 (5 bases). This TCR was recovered from a man aged 35-49 years in good health and CMV-seronegative. Sample: PBMCs. CDR3 loop: CASSHPAGSGQFF. The DNA of the CDR3 is TGCGCCAGCAGCCACCCCGCGGGTTCAGGGCAGTTCTTC.